Listed below are T cell receptor beta chains from one sample, sequenced in a study of CD8 T cells in Susac syndrome. TCRdb itself ran the immunoSEQ multiplex PCR reads through MiXCR, one entry per CDR3 protein. The profile shows under 200,000 distinct CDR3 sequences, 90% to 95% of them singletons. Sequenced: CD4+ T cells from PBMCs. The receptors were sampled from a human donor with Susac syndrome. The CDR3 runs from the conserved cysteine through the conserved F or W. A D gene is named only where the DNA matches it firmly. The listing skips clone size in some rows; elsewhere it reads once, few, many or a size class.

clone size	V gene	D gene	J gene	CDR3 protein	CDR3 DNA
.	TRBV25-1	TRBD2	TRBJ2-7	CASISGSSYEQYF	TGTGCCAGCATAAGCGGGAGCTCCTACGAGCAGTACTTC
.	TRBV28	.	TRBJ1-1	CASSSGTVPEAFF	TGTGCCAGCAGTTCAGGTACTGTACCTGAAGCTTTCTTT
.	TRBV6-5	TRBD2	TRBJ2-3	CASRRDYSDTQYF	TGTGCCAGCAGAAGGGACTATTCAGATACGCAGTATTTT
.	TRBV6-1	.	TRBJ1-1	CASSSVRPGGNTEAFF	TGTGCCAGCAGCTCCGTCAGACCGGGAGGGAACACTGAAGCTTTCTTT
.	TRBV5-1	.	TRBJ2-2	CASSRSGLPNTGELFF	TGCGCCAGCAGCCGCTCGGGACTCCCGAACACCGGGGAGCTGTTTTTT
.	TRBV14	.	TRBJ1-3	CASNAGTPSGNTIYF	TGTGCCAGCAATGCTGGTACCCCCTCTGGAAACACCATATATTTT
.	TRBV30	TRBD1	TRBJ1-2	CAWSGRQGPWGYTF	TGTGCCTGGAGTGGGCGACAGGGCCCCTGGGGCTACACCTTC
.	TRBV3-1	TRBD2	TRBJ2-7	CASSDLAGVYEQYF	TGTGCCAGCAGCGACCTAGCGGGGGTCTACGAGCAGTACTTC
.	TRBV4-1	TRBD1	TRBJ1-2	CASSHIFQGQGKRGDGYTF	TGCGCCAGCAGCCACATCTTTCAAGGACAGGGGAAACGAGGAGATGGCTACACCTTC
.	TRBV7-2	.	TRBJ2-1	CASSLDTGSYNEQFF	TGTGCCAGCAGCTTAGATACCGGGTCGTACAATGAGCAGTTCTTC
.	TRBV30	TRBD1	TRBJ2-7	CAWSVGGQGVDEQYF	TGTGCCTGGAGTGTTGGTGGACAGGGGGTCGACGAGCAGTACTTC
.	TRBV19	TRBD1	TRBJ1-1	CASSIQGTGALGAFF	TGTGCCAGTAGTATTCAGGGGACAGGGGCACTCGGGGCTTTCTTT
.	TRBV5-1	TRBD1	TRBJ2-7	CASSAGQGVTYEQYF	TGCGCCAGCAGCGCGGGACAGGGGGTAACGTACGAGCAGTACTTC
.	TRBV4-1	.	TRBJ1-4	CASSQLGGTNEKLFF	TGCGCCAGCAGCCAACTCGGGGGGACTAATGAAAAACTGTTTTTT
.	TRBV6-1	.	TRBJ2-3	CASSRTTRLVTQYF	TGTGCCAGCAGTAGGACTACCCGCCTTGTTACGCAGTATTTT
.	TRBV19	TRBD1	TRBJ1-4	CASSPRTGVYEKLFF	TGTGCCAGTAGTCCTCGGACAGGGGTTTATGAAAAACTGTTTTTT
.	TRBV7-3	.	TRBJ2-1	CASSTQGAGADYNEQFF	TGTGCCAGCAGCACCCAAGGGGCGGGGGCTGACTACAATGAGCAGTTCTTC
.	TRBV11-1	TRBD2	TRBJ2-1	CASTSGAGGEQFF	TGTGCCAGCACCTCGGGGGCGGGAGGTGAGCAGTTCTTC
.	TRBV6-1	.	TRBJ1-2	CASTRGGDSILYGYTF	TGTGCCAGCACCCGAGGGGGGGACTCTATTCTTTATGGCTACACCTTC
.	TRBV14	TRBD1	TRBJ2-7	CASSQDLNAGQVYEQYF	TGTGCCAGCAGCCAAGATCTCAACGCAGGACAGGTCTACGAGCAGTACTTC
few	TRBV20-1	.	TRBJ2-7	CSARDPSTIGQYF	TGCAGTGCTAGAGATCCCTCCACTATCGGGCAGTACTTC
.	TRBV11-3	.	TRBJ2-2	CASSRDQNTGELFF	TGTGCCAGCAGTCGGGACCAGAACACCGGGGAGCTGTTTTTT
once	TRBV14	.	TRBJ2-1	CASSQGLVHNEQFF	TGTGCCAGCAGCCAAGGTCTCGTCCACAATGAGCAGTTCTTC